This passage covers 20 T cell receptor beta chains from one sample sequenced in a study of identical twins. TCRdb re-called the 5' RACE reads with MiXCR, one entry per CDR3 protein. The repertoire holds about 890,000 distinct CDR3 sequences, with roughly 12% as singletons. The same specimen was also included in a second study, on yellow fever vaccine responses in identical twins.

The sequenced sample was PBMCs. The receptors originated from a woman aged 18-35 years in good health.

In this sample, this clonotype turned up a few times. The J gene is TRBJ2-1, the V gene TRBV24-1; weak D call: TRBD2 (5 bases). Trimming removed 1 base at V and 7 bases at J, with 10 bases between. The CDR3 consists of 14 residues. The germline gives CDR1 KGHDR, CDR2 SFDVKD. The CDR3 sequence: CATSDFTSRNEQFF. The CDR3 DNA follows: TGTGCCACCAGTGATTTTACTAGTCGGAATGAGCAGTTCTTC.

This clonotype has only a few counts. The gene calls are TRBV29-1 and TRBJ2-5, with 8 bases lining up with TRBD1. The junction had 8 bases not matched to a gene; V was cut back by 6 bases and J by 5 bases. The CDR3 is made up of 13 amino acids. Looked up from germline, CDR1 is SQVTM and CDR2 is ANQGSEA. The CDR3 nucleotides read TGCAGCGTCCTGGGACAGGCCCTGGAGACCCAGTACTTC. It translates to CSVLGQALETQYF.

This clonotype was counted many times. The rearrangement uses TRBV12-3 or TRBV12-4 and TRBJ2-5, with TRBD1 matching 9 bases. Losses at the gene ends were 5 bases for V and 5 bases for J; bases not matched to a gene: 6. The CDR3 has 14 amino acids. This CDR3 is CASSQTGGVETQYF. CDR3 coding DNA: TGTGCCAGCAGTCAAACAGGGGGCGTGGAGACCCAGTACTTC.

In its sample, this clonotype was seen a few times. This sequence joins TRBV7-8 and TRBJ2-3; TRBD1 matches 7 bases. The ends lost 7 bases at V and 5 bases at J; junction bases unmatched: 9. The V gene's germline CDR1 is SGHVS and CDR2 FQNEAQ. The CDR3 has 14 residues. CDR3 nucleotide sequence: TGTGCCAGCACCAAAAAGGGGGCCCTAGATACGCAGTATTTT. This codes for CASTKKGALDTQYF.

This clonotype occurred a few times. V usage is TRBV6-5 and J usage is TRBJ2-5, with D possibly TRBD2 on 5 matching bases. Trimming removed 8 bases from V and 2 bases from J, with 9 bases in between. The germline CDR1 and CDR2 sequences are MNHEY and SVGAGI. The CDR3 is 12 amino acids. The CDR3 loop reads CASGPGQETQYF. The CDR3 nucleotides are TGTGCCAGCGGCCCGGGGCAAGAGACCCAGTACTTC.

CDR3 DNA: TGTGCCAGCAGCTTAGAAGGTGGTGTGGCAGGGTCGAATGAGCAGTTCTTC. Translating it yields CASSLEGGVAGSNEQFF. V and J are TRBV11-2 and TRBJ2-1, with D maybe TRBD1 (5 bases). Trimming pared 0 bases from V and 7 bases from J, leaving 19 bases between. CDR3 length equals 17 residues. Germline lookup yields CDR1 SGHAT and CDR2 FQNNGV.

This clonotype was found a few times. The chain joins TRBV10-3 to TRBJ2-4, with TRBD2 matching over 14 bases. The V and J ends lost 3 bases and 6 bases, in that order; junction bases with no gene match: 10. The germline CDR1 and CDR2 sequences are ENHRY and SYGVKD. This CDR3 is built from 18 residues. Written as DNA, the CDR3 is TGTGCCATCAGTGAAGCGGGGACTAGCGGGAGATTCGGAAACATTCAGTACTTC. Translated: CAISEAGTSGRFGNIQYF.

The chain has TRBV20-1 and TRBJ2-5; the match to TRBD2 covers 12 bases. The germline V gene has CDR1 DFQATT and CDR2 SNEGSKA (reference sequence). Unmatched junction bases numbered 10, after V lost 2 bases and J lost 0 bases. The CDR3 has 18 amino acids. CDR3 DNA: TGCAGTGCTAGATTGACACCTAGACTAGCGGGGGACCAAGAGACCCAGTACTTC. Translation: CSARLTPRLAGDQETQYF.

This clonotype occurred a few times. The rearrangement joins TRBV12-3 or TRBV12-4 to TRBJ2-3; 9 nucleotides align to TRBD2. The V and J ends lost 6 bases and 2 bases, in that order; junction bases with no gene match: 6. This CDR3 contains 15 residues. The CDR3 protein is CASSPLAGHTDTQYF. The CDR3 DNA is TGTGCCAGCAGCCCCCTAGCGGGACACACAGATACGCAGTATTTT.

V gene TRBV29-1 combines with J gene TRBJ2-1; 12 nucleotides align to TRBD2. CDR1 and CDR2 (germline): SQVTM, ANQGSEA. The CDR3 loop spans 15 amino acids. V dropped 7 bases and J dropped 2; count of bases not matched to a gene: 6. CDR3 nucleotide sequence: TGCAGCGGTGCACTAGCGGGAGGTACCTACAATGAGCAGTTCTTC. Translated: CSGALAGGTYNEQFF.

The chain is built from TRBV7-9 and TRBJ1-2; D unresolved. Germline V gives CDR1 SEHNR, CDR2 FQNEAQ (reference sequence). The CDR3 is made up of 14 amino acids. With 0 bases removed from V and 2 bases from J, the gap between germline ends came to 7 bases. The CDR3 here is CASSLAVANYGYTF. In nucleotides, the CDR3 is TGTGCCAGCAGCTTAGCGGTAGCCAACTATGGCTACACCTTC.

This clonotype showed up just a few times. V and J are TRBV12-3 or TRBV12-4 and TRBJ1-2; D remains ambiguous. The ends were cut back, 6 bases at V and 0 bases at J, with 5 bases in the middle. The length of the CDR3 is 12 residues. This CDR3 reads CASRVPNYGYTF. The CDR3 nucleotides are TGTGCCAGCAGGGTCCCTAACTATGGCTACACCTTC.

This clonotype was recorded at least ten times. CDR3 protein: CASSPGGDTQYF. CDR3 DNA sequence: TGTGCCAGCAGCCCGGGGGGAGATACGCAGTATTTT. The chain couples TRBV6-5 to TRBJ2-3; 7 bases are a match to TRBD2. The junction had 2 bases not matched to a gene; V was cut back by 6 bases and J by 5 bases. There are 12 residues in the CDR3. The V gene's germline CDR1 is MNHEY and CDR2 SVGAGI.

This clonotype was counted ten times or more. V usage is TRBV5-1 and J usage is TRBJ2-7, with D possibly matching TRBD1 (6 bases). The CDR3 is 14 amino acids. Germline V gene lookup returns CDR1 SGHRS and CDR2 YFSETQ. V lost 3 bases, J lost 4 bases, and 14 bases lay in between. The CDR3, as DNA: TGCGCCAGCAGCTCAGCCGGGACACAGTACGAGCAGTACTTC. Its translation: CASSSAGTQYEQYF.

On this clonotype itself: A read error may account for a junction end that differs from germline. The V call is TRBV5-1, the J call TRBJ2-3, with 7 bases lining up with TRBD2. CDR3 length: 13 amino acids. The germline V gene encodes CDR1 SGHRS and CDR2 YFSETQ. The CDR3 here is CASSQTSRDTQYF. As DNA, the CDR3 is TGCGCCAGCAGCCAGACTAGCAGAGATACGCAGTATTTT.

This chain joins TRBV5-1 and TRBJ2-3; no reliable D call. Germline V lookup: CDR1 SGHRS, CDR2 YFSETQ. V was trimmed by 5 bases and J by 4 bases, leaving 17 bases between them. CDR3 length: 15 amino acids. CDR3 residues: CASRNLGIDSDTQYF. In DNA, the CDR3 is TGCGCCAGCAGAAACCTAGGAATTGATTCAGATACGCAGTATTTT.

This clonotype has a count of ten or more. The chain combines TRBV12-3 or TRBV12-4 with TRBJ2-2; no clear D gene. The ends were cut back, 6 bases at V and 5 bases at J, with 10 bases in the middle. The CDR3 loop spans 13 amino acids. The CDR3 here is CASSPQSTGELFF. CDR3 in DNA: TGTGCCAGCAGCCCACAATCGACCGGGGAGCTGTTTTTT.

This clonotype appeared a few times. The chain has TRBV27 and TRBJ1-6; D might be TRBD1 (5 bases). This CDR3 has 15 amino acids. CDR1 is MNHEY and CDR2 is SMNVEV in the germline V gene (reference sequence). Trimming shortened V by 5 bases and J by 13 bases, and 21 bases separated the two germline ends. In DNA form, the CDR3 reads TGTGCCAGCAGTGTTACCGGCAGGCTTGCAGGGCCCCTCCACTTT. Its protein product is CASSVTGRLAGPLHF.

This clonotype was seen ten or more times. The chain is built from TRBV2 and TRBJ1-2, with D uncertain. The ends were cut back, 4 bases at V and 7 bases at J, with 10 bases in the middle. Germline V lookup: CDR1 SNHLY, CDR2 FYNNEI. CDR3 length: 12 amino acids. CDR3 bases: TGTGCCAGCAGTGGGCGCGAACGTGGCTACACCTTC. This gives the protein CASSGRERGYTF. Full variable domain (outside the CDR3, taken from reference TRBV2 and TRBJ1-2): EPEVTQTPSHQVTQMGQEVILRCVPISNHLYFYWYRQILGQKVEFLVSFYNNEISEKSEIFDDQFSVERPDGSNFTLKIRSTKLEDSAMYFCASSGRERGYTFGSGTRLTVV.

The sample holds a few counts of this clonotype. The chain carries TRBV9 and TRBJ2-7, with D tentatively TRBD2 (6 bases). The CDR3 extends over 14 amino acids. The germline gives CDR1 SGDLS, CDR2 YYNGEE. V shed 4 bases and J shed 4 bases, with 15 bases lying between them. CDR3 loop: CASSPKGLTYEQYF. The CDR3 DNA reads TGTGCCAGCAGCCCAAAGGGACTTACTTACGAGCAGTACTTC.